These 31 T cell receptor beta chains originate from one sample sequenced in a study of patients and donors after allogeneic stem cell transplantation. TCRdb passed the RT-PCR reads through MiXCR, listing each CDR3 protein once. The table has some 87,000 distinct CDR3 sequences, around 46% seen once. Sequences were obtained from blood, either unsorted or a sorted T cell fraction (not recorded which). These receptors were obtained from a human donor who was either an allogeneic HSCT recipient or a stem cell or donor lymphocyte infusion donor (not recorded which). It is not recorded whose cells these are; they may come from a transplant donor.

The gene calls are TRBV13 and TRBJ2-4, with 10 bases aligning to TRBD2. The germline CDR1 and CDR2 sequences are PRHDT and FYEKMQ (reference sequence). The V gene end was trimmed by 5 bases and the J gene end by 3 bases; junction bases not matched to a gene: 16. The CDR3 runs to 19 residues. CDR3 DNA sequence: TGTGCCAGCAGCAACGGACTAGCGGTTCCCTCGGGGGACAAAAACATTCAGTACTTC. It translates to CASSNGLAVPSGDKNIQYF. The variable domain in full, with the rest retrieved from reference TRBV13 and TRBJ2-4, is AAGVIQSPRHLIKEKRETATLKCYPIPRHDTVYWYQQGPGQDPQFLISFYEKMQSDKGSIPDRFSAQQFSDYHSELNMSSLELGDSALYFCASSNGLAVPSGDKNIQYFGAGTRLSVL.

This clonotype has more than one count but fewer than ten. This rearrangement joins TRBV4-2 to TRBJ1-2; D is possibly TRBD1 (6 bases). V lost 0 bases and J lost 4, with 12 bases in between. The CDR3 runs to 15 residues. Germline assignment: CDR1 LGHNA and CDR2 YNFKEQ. The CDR3 region has the DNA TGTGCCAGCAGCCAAGATTGGGGGGCTGGCTATGGCTACACCTTC. This gives the protein CASSQDWGAGYGYTF.

This rearrangement joins TRBV28 to TRBJ2-3; D call uncertain. The CDR3 has 11 residues. Trimming took off 4 bases at V and 10 bases at J, with 9 bases between the two ends. Looked up from germline, CDR1 is MDHEN and CDR2 is SYDVKM. The CDR3 DNA is TGTGCCAGCAGTTACGGCCTTGCGCAGTATTTT. Translation: CASSYGLAQYF.

This sequence joins TRBV10-3 and TRBJ1-1; D is unclear. V shed 4 bases and J shed 0 bases, with 6 bases lying between them. The CDR3 extends over 13 amino acids. The germline gives CDR1 ENHRY, CDR2 SYGVKD. CDR3 bases: TGTGCCATCAGTGTTTACATGAACACTGAAGCTTTCTTT. Protein sequence: CAISVYMNTEAFF.

This clonotype turned up a few times. The chain is built from TRBV27 and TRBJ1-5; D is undetermined. Germline V CDR1 and CDR2: MNHEY, SMNVEV (reference sequence). Trimming removed 5 bases from V and 0 bases from J, with 8 bases in between. This CDR3 is 14 amino acids long. In nucleotides, the CDR3 is TGTGCCAGCAGTGCACAGAGTAGCAATCAGCCCCAGCATTTT. It translates to CASSAQSSNQPQHF.

This clonotype was observed a few times. The chain links TRBV28 to TRBJ1-1; D ambiguous. The CDR3 covers 18 residues. V lost 4 bases to trimming and J lost 0 bases, with 21 bases between them. The germline V gene encodes CDR1 MDHEN and CDR2 SYDVKM. Written as DNA, the CDR3 is TGTGCCAGCAGTTCCCCAACGGCGAATCTCGTCATGAACACTGAAGCTTTCTTT. Amino acid sequence: CASSSPTANLVMNTEAFF. Based on the CDR3 plus reference TRBV28 and TRBJ1-1, the full variable domain is DVKVTQSSRYLVKRTGEKVFLECVQDMDHENMFWYRQDPGLGLRLIYFSYDVKMKEKGDIPEGYSVSREKKERFSLILESASTNQTSMYLCASSSPTANLVMNTEAFFGQGTRLTVV.

This clonotype appeared a few times. The V and J genes are TRBV19 and TRBJ1-5; D might be TRBD1 (6 bases). Germline assignment: CDR1 LNHDA and CDR2 SQIVND (reference sequence). V gave up 9 bases and J gave up 2 bases, with 14 bases separating them. The CDR3 runs to 14 residues. The CDR3 loop reads CASQHREGNQPQHF. DNA for the CDR3: TGTGCCAGCCAACACAGGGAGGGCAATCAGCCCCAGCATTTT.

This clonotype appeared a few times. The CDR3 DNA follows: TGTGCCAGCAGCAATCGACAGGGTATCGGCTACACCTTC. Amino acids: CASSNRQGIGYTF. The genes are TRBV6-5 and TRBJ1-2; 7 bases match TRBD1. This CDR3 contains 13 residues. Trimming cost V 6 bases and J 8 bases; bases outside gene matches: 9. From germline, CDR1 is MNHEY and CDR2 SVGAGI.

In this sample, this clonotype turned up a few times. The gene calls are TRBV12-3 or TRBV12-4 and TRBJ1-6; a possible D gene is TRBD1 (5 bases). The CDR3 has 15 residues. Trimming left V 7 bases short and J 7 bases short, with 17 bases between. The CDR3 sequence is CASISWGQGNSPLHF. CDR3 sequence (DNA): TGTGCCAGCATCTCGTGGGGCCAGGGCAATTCACCCCTCCACTTT.

This clonotype has just one count. The chain links TRBV9 to TRBJ1-2, with D tentatively TRBD1 (5 bases). Germline V lookup: CDR1 SGDLS, CDR2 YYNGEE. The V and J ends lost 3 bases and 8 bases respectively, with 23 bases between them. This CDR3 spans 16 amino acids. DNA for the CDR3: TGTGCCAGCAGCGCCGGGGAGGGGCGGCTGATCACAGGCTACACCTTC. This codes for CASSAGEGRLITGYTF.

V gene TRBV12-3 or TRBV12-4 combines with J gene TRBJ1-5; D is undetermined. Trimming shortened V by 2 bases and J by 7 bases, and 15 bases separated the two germline ends. There are 15 residues in the CDR3. The CDR3 sequence is CASSLPGKSGQPQHF. CDR3 DNA sequence: TGTGCCAGCAGTTTACCGGGGAAGAGCGGGCAGCCCCAGCATTTT.

The rearrangement joins TRBV29-1 to TRBJ2-2; TRBD2 matches 15 bases. Germline V gene sequence: CDR1 SQVTM, CDR2 ANQGSEA. V lost 4 bases to trimming and J lost 2 bases; unmatched junction nucleotides: 5. The CDR3 is 17 amino acids. The CDR3 sequence: CSVGGTSGRPNTGELFF. In DNA, the CDR3 is TGCAGCGTTGGCGGGACTAGCGGGAGGCCAAACACCGGGGAGCTGTTTTTT.

This clonotype occurred a few times. The genes are TRBV7-9 and TRBJ1-6, with D possibly matching TRBD1 (5 bases). This CDR3 contains 15 residues. From germline, CDR1 is SEHNR and CDR2 FQNEAQ (reference sequence). Trimming cost V 0 bases and J 7 bases, with 10 bases left between them. The CDR3 nucleotides read TGTGCCAGCAGCTTAGCGGGGGATTCGAATTCACCCCTCCACTTT. It specifies CASSLAGDSNSPLHF.

The table lists this clonotype with a count of one. The chain links TRBV11-3 to TRBJ2-2; no firm D call. This CDR3 has 16 amino acids. Per germline, CDR1 SGHNT and CDR2 YENEEA. Deletions cut 4 bases from V and 0 bases from J, with 12 bases between. As DNA, the CDR3 is TGTGCCAGCAGCTGGCCCTCGGCTACGAACACCGGGGAGCTGTTTTTT. This sequence encodes CASSWPSATNTGELFF.

This clonotype was seen more than once but under ten times. This rearrangement joins TRBV12-3 or TRBV12-4 to TRBJ1-1, with D possibly TRBD1 on 6 matching bases. V dropped 7 bases and J dropped 0 bases, with 12 bases sitting between them. There are 14 residues in the CDR3. CDR3 residues: CASIRGGMNTEAFF. CDR3 bases: TGTGCCAGCATCCGAGGGGGGATGAACACTGAAGCTTTCTTT.

The gene calls are TRBV6-1 and TRBJ1-2; D gene ambiguous. Trimming left V 0 bases short and J 3 bases short, with 5 bases between. The V gene's germline CDR1 is MNHNS and CDR2 SASEGT. The CDR3 contains 13 residues. This CDR3 is CASSEAGHYGYTF. The CDR3 DNA reads TGTGCCAGCAGTGAAGCAGGTCACTATGGCTACACCTTC.

This chain links TRBV4-3 with TRBJ2-3; 7 bases fit TRBD2. Germline V gene sequence: CDR1 LGHNA, CDR2 YSLEER. With V trimmed by 6 bases and J by 5 bases, 14 bases remained unmatched. This CDR3 has 16 amino acids. CDR3 in DNA: TGCGCCAGCAGTTACCAGGCGGGAGAGAGGGGAGATACGCAGTATTTT. It yields the protein CASSYQAGERGDTQYF.

The V gene is TRBV6-2 or TRBV6-3, the J gene TRBJ1-5; no definite D call. Germline CDR1 is MNHEY and CDR2 is SVGEGT. This CDR3 spans 17 amino acids. V lost 0 bases and J lost 5, with 17 bases in between. This CDR3 is CASSYSLGGGQYQPQHF. CDR3 sequence (DNA): TGTGCCAGCAGTTACTCCCTAGGAGGAGGGCAGTATCAGCCCCAGCATTTT.

The chain links TRBV6-6 to TRBJ1-1; D is ambiguous. CDR3 length: 12 amino acids. The V gene's germline CDR1 is MNHNY and CDR2 SVGAGI (reference sequence). Trimming shortened V by 5 bases and J by 7 bases, and 11 bases separated the two germline ends. The CDR3 loop reads CASSPKRSEAFF. DNA for the CDR3: TGTGCCAGCAGTCCCAAGAGAAGTGAAGCTTTCTTT.

The chain combines TRBV29-1 with TRBJ1-4, with unresolved D. CDR1 is SQVTM and CDR2 is ANQGSEA in the germline V gene. V was cut by 4 bases and J by 5 bases, with 11 bases left in between. CDR3 length: 13 residues. The CDR3 sequence: CSVVRSMNEKLFF. The DNA of the CDR3 is TGCAGCGTTGTTCGGAGTATGAATGAAAAACTGTTTTTT.

J is TRBJ2-2 and V is TRBV4-3; 11 bases align to TRBD2. The CDR3 extends over 15 amino acids. Germline V gives CDR1 LGHNA, CDR2 YSLEER. Trimming at V came to 7 bases and at J to 5 bases, leaving 6 bases not matched to a gene. The CDR3 loop reads CASKPGTSGTGELFF. CDR3 sequence (DNA): TGCGCCAGCAAACCCGGGACTAGCGGAACCGGGGAGCTGTTTTTT.

This clonotype is a singleton in its sample. The genes are TRBV12-3 or TRBV12-4 and TRBJ2-7; the match to TRBD1 covers 8 bases. J lost 2 bases, V lost 3 bases, and 6 bases had no gene match. This CDR3 has 15 residues. CDR3 amino acids: CASSFGARGPYEQYF. The CDR3 DNA is TGTGCCAGCAGTTTCGGAGCCAGGGGGCCCTACGAGCAGTACTTC.

The CDR3 spells CSVGSEKLFF. DNA for the CDR3: TGCAGCGTTGGCTCTGAAAAACTGTTTTTT. The chain carries TRBV29-1 and TRBJ1-4; D not certain. The CDR3 sequence is 10 residues long. Trimming cost V 4 bases and J 7 bases, with 4 bases left between them. Germline V CDR1 and CDR2: SQVTM, ANQGSEA.

This clonotype was counted a few times. This chain uses TRBV4-3 with TRBJ2-2; no clear D. Trimming cost V 0 bases and J 2 bases, with 13 bases left between them. This CDR3 region has 17 residues. Germline loops: CDR1 LGHNA, CDR2 YSLEER. The CDR3 loop reads CASSQDRLGVNTGELFF. For the CDR3, the DNA is TGCGCCAGCAGCCAAGATCGACTCGGCGTAAACACCGGGGAGCTGTTTTTT.

V usage is TRBV9 and J usage is TRBJ1-4; 8 nucleotides align to TRBD1. CDR1 SGDLS and CDR2 YYNGEE come from the germline V gene. The CDR3 consists of 15 residues. The V gene end was trimmed by 3 bases and the J gene end by 12 bases; junction bases not matched to a gene: 13. The CDR3 sequence: CASSADRGPGEELFF. The CDR3 DNA sequence: TGTGCCAGCAGCGCCGACAGGGGCCCAGGGGAGGAACTGTTTTTT.

The rearrangement links TRBV28 to TRBJ1-1; 9 nucleotides line up with TRBD1. The CDR3 consists of 16 residues. The germline CDR1 and CDR2 sequences are MDHEN and SYDVKM. V shed 5 bases and J 3 bases; nucleotides not matched to a gene: 10. CDR3 loop: CASSPRTGAWDTEAFF. The CDR3 nucleotides read TGTGCCAGCAGTCCTAGGACAGGGGCATGGGACACTGAAGCTTTCTTT.

The chain recombines TRBV3-1 with TRBJ1-1; 7 nucleotides align to TRBD1. Per germline, CDR1 LGHDT and CDR2 YNNKEL (reference sequence). The J segment lost 2 bases and the V segment lost 4 bases, leaving 7 bases of the junction unmatched. The CDR3 contains 15 residues. As DNA, the CDR3 is TGTGCCAGCAGCCCCCCGACAGGGAGCAACACTGAAGCTTTCTTT. As protein: CASSPPTGSNTEAFF.

The V gene is TRBV27, the J gene TRBJ1-6; 10 nucleotides match TRBD1. The V and J ends lost 5 bases and 2 bases, in that order; junction bases with no gene match: 6. This CDR3 has 17 amino acids. CDR1 and CDR2 from the germline V gene are MNHEY and SMNVEV (reference sequence). DNA of the CDR3: TGTGCCAGCAGTCCAGGACAGGGGGGGGCCTATAATTCACCCCTCCACTTT. Translating it yields CASSPGQGGAYNSPLHF.

The chain joins TRBV6-5 to TRBJ1-5; D is ambiguous. This CDR3 is 13 amino acids long. The ends were cut back, 2 bases at V and 4 bases at J, with 6 bases in the middle. The germline V gene encodes CDR1 MNHEY and CDR2 SVGAGI. CDR3 in amino acids: CASSYVGNQPQHF. The CDR3 DNA sequence: TGTGCCAGCAGTTACGTGGGGAATCAGCCCCAGCATTTT.

The chain has TRBV20-1 and TRBJ1-5, with D uncertain. CDR1 is DFQATT, CDR2 SNEGSKA, per germline (reference sequence). The CDR3 length is 12 residues. The germline V and J ends were trimmed by 3 bases and 4 bases, with 7 bases remaining between them. This CDR3 is CSASKENQPQHF. CDR3 DNA: TGCAGTGCTAGCAAAGAGAATCAGCCCCAGCATTTT.

This clonotype was counted a few times. The chain is built from TRBV28 and TRBJ1-2, with TRBD1 identical over 9 bases. The CDR3 spans 15 residues. With V trimmed by 5 bases and J by 3 bases, 7 bases remained unmatched. The germline gives CDR1 MDHEN, CDR2 SYDVKM. The CDR3 nucleotides are TGTGCCAGCAGTCGGCCTTGGACAGGGGACTATGGCTACACCTTC. Translated: CASSRPWTGDYGYTF.